This T cell receptor (beta chain) is from a study of early T cells in non-severe SARS-CoV-2 infection. At the level of the study: Sequencing was performed on bulk RNA from unsorted whole blood, leaving chains unpaired. Study-level points and caveats: Sequences matched to VDJdb favored anti-spike CD8 responses, while private and CD4 specificities were missed.

This clonotype was detected ten times or more. Its antigen is still unknown. Each single cDNA molecule received a unique molecular identifier. TCRdb re-analysed the 5' RACE reads in MiXCR, keeping a single row per CDR3 protein. The sample yields about 26,000 distinct CDR3 sequences, less than 6.5% seen once. The receptor was isolated from an adult who was a healthcare worker with PCR-confirmed SARS-CoV-2 infection or an uninfected control (not recorded which). Sequenced: whole blood.

CDR3 bases: TGTGCCAGCACGGGACAGGGTCATGAAAAACTGTTTTTT. It yields the protein CASTGQGHEKLFF. This sequence joins TRBV3-1 and TRBJ1-4, with 9 bases lining up with TRBD1. This CDR3 is 13 amino acids long. V shed 7 bases and J 6 bases; nucleotides not matched to a gene: 3. CDR1 is LGHDT, CDR2 YNNKEL, per germline (reference sequence).